This T cell receptor (beta chain) stems from a study of blood T cell repertoires in COVID-19. Study at large: Samples representing acute and convalescent COVID-19 were sourced from the United States, Italy and Spain. The cDNA or gDNA used as material had been derived from T cells, B-cell-depleted T cells, or PBMCs.

As handled by the study authors: Amplifying reference gene primers gave estimates of nucleated cell counts. Data came from immunoSEQ multiplex PCR; TCRdb stores just in-frame clones and leaves some out. The V and J calls and the clone size are those of that table, but D and trimming were determined from the DNA. Here the sample spans 100,000 to 150,000 clones, about nine tenths being singletons. CDR3 length: 18 amino acids. The TCR sequence derives from a man aged 50-60 years with acute or convalescent COVID-19. The chain links TRBV21-1 to TRBJ1-5; the table's TRBD1 call for D was not verified on the DNA. TRBV21-1 constitutes a pseudogene. Sample: peripheral blood. This chain's CDR3 is CASSIRDRGHYSNQPQHF. The CDR3 DNA is TGTGCCAGCAGCATCCGGGACAGGGGCCACTATAGCAATCAGCCCCAGCATTTT.